This T cell receptor beta chain appears in the sequencing data of a study of T cell responses to AZD1222 COVID-19 vaccine. TCRdb's copy holds only in-frame clones and misses some; the assay was immunoSEQ multiplex PCR. Of 100,000 to 110,000 clones detected, around nine tenths appear once; the ten largest clones hold 15%. Germline-derived CDR1 and CDR2 are LNHDA and SQIVND (reference sequence). The CDR3 covers 17 residues. The trim removed 6 bases at V and 6 bases at J, leaving 16 bases unmatched. V is TRBV19 and J is TRBJ1-4; 7 bases agree with TRBD1. The material sequenced was peripheral blood, taken on day 0 of AZD1222 vaccination. This clonotype was sampled from an adult in good health. The CDR3 DNA reads as TGTGCCAGTAGAGGCCGCGTGGGAGGCCAGGGGGATGAAAAACTGTTTTTT. Its protein product is CASRGRVGGQGDEKLFF.